The sample holds many counts of the clone carrying this T cell receptor (beta chain). The antigen is undetermined. The data derive from a study of tumor and adjacent non-tumor tissue in lung cancer. Overall study: Histology: around 13 adenocarcinoma, a couple of squamous cell carcinoma, 1 small cell lung cancer. Findings and caveats of the study: TCR diversity was significantly greater in tumor than normal lung tissue. Top 100 clones took a larger repertoire share in normal lung.

This CDR3 spans 15 amino acids. In germline, CDR1 is DFQATT, CDR2 SNEGSKA (reference sequence). Deletions cut 0 bases from V and 0 bases from J, with 9 bases between. TCRbeta libraries were built with three rounds of nested PCR, modified from ARM-PCR. In TCRdb, the multiplex PCR reads were re-called with MiXCR into one record per CDR3 protein. This sample carries 120,000 to 150,000 distinct CDR3 sequences, approximately 66% of them seen once, and the ten largest clones take around a sixth. This sample's RNA came from whole unsorted tissue. Between August and November 2014, newly diagnosed, chemotherapy-naive lung cancer patients underwent thoracic surgery in China.

Sample: lung tumor tissue. The sequence came from a man aged 60 to 75 with small cell lung cancer. This chain uses TRBV20-1 with TRBJ2-4, with no clear D. The CDR3 loop is CSARDRETAKNIQYF. In DNA, the CDR3 is TGCAGTGCTAGAGATCGAGAGACAGCCAAAAACATTCAGTACTTC.